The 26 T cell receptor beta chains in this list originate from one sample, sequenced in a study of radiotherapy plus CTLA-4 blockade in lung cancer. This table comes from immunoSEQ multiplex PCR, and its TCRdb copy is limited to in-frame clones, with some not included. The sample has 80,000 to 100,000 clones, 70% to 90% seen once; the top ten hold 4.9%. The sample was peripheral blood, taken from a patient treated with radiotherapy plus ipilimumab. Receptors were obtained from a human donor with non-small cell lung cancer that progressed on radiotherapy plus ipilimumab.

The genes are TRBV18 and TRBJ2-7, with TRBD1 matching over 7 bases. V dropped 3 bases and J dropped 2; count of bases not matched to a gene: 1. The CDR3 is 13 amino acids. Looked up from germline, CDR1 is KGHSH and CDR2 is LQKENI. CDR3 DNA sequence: TGTGCCAGCTCACCGGACAGGACCTACGAGCAGTACTTC. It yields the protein CASSPDRTYEQYF.

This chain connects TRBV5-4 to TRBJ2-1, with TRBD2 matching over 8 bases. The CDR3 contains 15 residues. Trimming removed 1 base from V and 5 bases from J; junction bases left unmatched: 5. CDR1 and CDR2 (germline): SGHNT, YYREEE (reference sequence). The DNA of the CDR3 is TGTGCCAGCAGCTTGCCGGGAGGGCCCCACAATGAGCAGTTCTTC. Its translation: CASSLPGGPHNEQFF.

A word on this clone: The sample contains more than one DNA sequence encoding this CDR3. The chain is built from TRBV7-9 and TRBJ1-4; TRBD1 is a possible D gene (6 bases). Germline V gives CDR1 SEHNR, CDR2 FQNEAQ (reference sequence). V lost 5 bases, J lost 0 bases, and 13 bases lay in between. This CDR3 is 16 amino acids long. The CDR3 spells CASSNGQLATNEKLFF. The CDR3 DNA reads TGTGCCAGCAGCAACGGACAGCTCGCAACTAATGAAAAACTGTTTTTT.

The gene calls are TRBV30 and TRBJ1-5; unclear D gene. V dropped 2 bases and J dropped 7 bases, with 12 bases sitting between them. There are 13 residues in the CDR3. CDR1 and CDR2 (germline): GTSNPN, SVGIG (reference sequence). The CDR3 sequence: CAWSRSGEQPQHF. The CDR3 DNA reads TGTGCCTGGAGTCGGTCCGGGGAGCAGCCCCAGCATTTT. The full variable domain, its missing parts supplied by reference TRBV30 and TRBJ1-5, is SQTIHQWPATLVQPVGSPLSLECTVEGTSNPNLYWYRQAAGRGLQLLFYSVGIGQISSEVPQNLSASRPQDRQFILSSKKLLLSDSGFYLCAWSRSGEQPQHFGDGTRLSIL.

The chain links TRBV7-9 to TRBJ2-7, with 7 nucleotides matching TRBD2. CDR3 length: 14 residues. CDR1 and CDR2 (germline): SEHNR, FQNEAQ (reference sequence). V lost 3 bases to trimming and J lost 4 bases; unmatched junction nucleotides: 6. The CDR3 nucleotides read TGTGCCAGCAGCTTTGGCGGGAGCTCGTACGAGCAGTACTTC. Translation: CASSFGGSSYEQYF.

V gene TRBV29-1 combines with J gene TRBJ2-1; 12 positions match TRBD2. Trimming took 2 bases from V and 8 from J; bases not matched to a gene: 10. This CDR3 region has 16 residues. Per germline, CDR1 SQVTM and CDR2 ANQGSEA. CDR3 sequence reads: CSVESPTSGSPDEQFF. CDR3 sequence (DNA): TGCAGCGTTGAATCACCGACTAGCGGGAGTCCGGATGAGCAGTTCTTC.

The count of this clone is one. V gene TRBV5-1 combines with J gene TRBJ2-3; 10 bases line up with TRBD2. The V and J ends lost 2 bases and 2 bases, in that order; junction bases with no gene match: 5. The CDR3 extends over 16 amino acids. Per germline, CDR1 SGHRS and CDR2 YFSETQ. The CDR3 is CASSFTSGIDTDTQYF. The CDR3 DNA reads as TGCGCCAGCAGCTTCACTAGCGGGATCGACACAGATACGCAGTATTTT.

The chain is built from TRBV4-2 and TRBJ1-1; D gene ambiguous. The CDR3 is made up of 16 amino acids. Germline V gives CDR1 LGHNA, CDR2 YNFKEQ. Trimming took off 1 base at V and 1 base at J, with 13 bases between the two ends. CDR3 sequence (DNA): TGTGCCAGCAGCCAAGCTCGAGTTAATGCGAACACTGAAGCTTTCTTT. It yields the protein CASSQARVNANTEAFF.

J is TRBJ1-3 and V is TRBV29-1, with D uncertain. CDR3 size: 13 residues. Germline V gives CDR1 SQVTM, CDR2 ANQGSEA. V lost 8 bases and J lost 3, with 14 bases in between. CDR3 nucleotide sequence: TGCAGCTTCCAGCTGTCGGGTGGAAACACCATATATTTT. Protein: CSFQLSGGNTIYF.

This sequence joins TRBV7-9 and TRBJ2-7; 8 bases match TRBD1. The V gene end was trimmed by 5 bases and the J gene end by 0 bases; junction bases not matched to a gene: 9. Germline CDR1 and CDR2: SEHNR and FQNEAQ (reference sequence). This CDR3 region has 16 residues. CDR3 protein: CASSPGTGVNSYEQYF. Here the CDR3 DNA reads TGTGCCAGCAGCCCCGGGACAGGCGTTAACTCCTACGAGCAGTACTTC.

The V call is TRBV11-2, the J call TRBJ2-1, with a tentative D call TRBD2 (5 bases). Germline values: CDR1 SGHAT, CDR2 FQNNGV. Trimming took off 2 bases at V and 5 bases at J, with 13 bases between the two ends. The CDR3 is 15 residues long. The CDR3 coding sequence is TGTGCCAGCAGCTTAATTACCGAGGGTAACAATGAGCAGTTCTTC. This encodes CASSLITEGNNEQFF.

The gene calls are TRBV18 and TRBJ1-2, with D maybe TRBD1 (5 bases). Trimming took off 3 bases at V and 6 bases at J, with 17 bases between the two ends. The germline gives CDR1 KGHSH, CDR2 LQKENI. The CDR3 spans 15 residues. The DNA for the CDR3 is TGTGCCAGCTCACCGCAAGGGACGCCCGACGATGGCTACACCTTC. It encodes CASSPQGTPDDGYTF.

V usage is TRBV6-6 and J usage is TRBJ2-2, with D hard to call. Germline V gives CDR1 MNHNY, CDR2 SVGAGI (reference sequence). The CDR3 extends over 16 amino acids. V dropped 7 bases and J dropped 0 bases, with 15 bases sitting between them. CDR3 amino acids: CASISERPANTGELFF. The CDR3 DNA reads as TGTGCCAGCATCAGTGAGAGGCCCGCGAACACCGGGGAGCTGTTTTTT.

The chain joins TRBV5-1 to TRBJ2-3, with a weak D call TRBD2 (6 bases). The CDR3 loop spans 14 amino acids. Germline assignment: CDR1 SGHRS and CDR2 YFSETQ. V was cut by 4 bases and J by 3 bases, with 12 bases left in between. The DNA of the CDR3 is TGCGCCAGCAGCATACTAGCAGATACAGATACGCAGTATTTT. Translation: CASSILADTDTQYF.

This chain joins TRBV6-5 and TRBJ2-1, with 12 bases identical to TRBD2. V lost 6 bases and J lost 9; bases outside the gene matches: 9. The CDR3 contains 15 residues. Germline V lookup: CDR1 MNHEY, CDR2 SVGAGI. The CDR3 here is CASRRLAGDRSEQFF. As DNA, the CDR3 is TGTGCCAGCAGGAGACTAGCGGGAGATCGAAGTGAGCAGTTCTTC.

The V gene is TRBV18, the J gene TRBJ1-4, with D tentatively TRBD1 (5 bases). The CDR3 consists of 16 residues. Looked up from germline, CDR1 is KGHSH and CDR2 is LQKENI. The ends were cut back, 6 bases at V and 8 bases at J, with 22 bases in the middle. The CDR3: CASSLIPGPSGEKLFF. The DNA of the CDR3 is TGTGCCAGCTCTCTTATACCGGGTCCGTCAGGGGAAAAACTGTTTTTT.

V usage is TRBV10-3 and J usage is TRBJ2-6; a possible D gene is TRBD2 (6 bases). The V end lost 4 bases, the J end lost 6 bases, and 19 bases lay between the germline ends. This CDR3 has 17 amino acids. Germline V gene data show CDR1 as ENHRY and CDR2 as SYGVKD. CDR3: CAISGRALAGEANVLTF. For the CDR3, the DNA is TGTGCCATCAGTGGGAGGGCCCTGGCCGGGGAGGCCAACGTCCTGACTTTC.

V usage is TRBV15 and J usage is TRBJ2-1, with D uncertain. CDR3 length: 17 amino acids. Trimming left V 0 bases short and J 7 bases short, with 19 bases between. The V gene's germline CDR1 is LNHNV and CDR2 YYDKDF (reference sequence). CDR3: CATSRDLRMSAGNEQFF. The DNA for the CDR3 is TGTGCCACCAGCAGAGATTTAAGGATGTCCGCTGGGAATGAGCAGTTCTTC. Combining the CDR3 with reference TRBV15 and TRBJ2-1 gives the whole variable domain DAMVIQNPRYQVTQFGKPVTLSCSQTLNHNVMYWYQQKSSQAPKLLFHYYDKDFNNEADTPDNFQSRRPNTSFCFLDIRSPGLGDTAMYLCATSRDLRMSAGNEQFFGPGTRLTVL.

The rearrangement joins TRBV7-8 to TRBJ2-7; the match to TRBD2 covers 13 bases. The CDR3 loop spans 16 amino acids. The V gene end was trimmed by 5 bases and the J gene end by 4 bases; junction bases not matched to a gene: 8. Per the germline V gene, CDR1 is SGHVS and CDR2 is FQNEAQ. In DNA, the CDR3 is TGTGCCAGCAGCCCCGACCGGACTAGCGGGAGATACGAGCAGTACTTC. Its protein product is CASSPDRTSGRYEQYF.

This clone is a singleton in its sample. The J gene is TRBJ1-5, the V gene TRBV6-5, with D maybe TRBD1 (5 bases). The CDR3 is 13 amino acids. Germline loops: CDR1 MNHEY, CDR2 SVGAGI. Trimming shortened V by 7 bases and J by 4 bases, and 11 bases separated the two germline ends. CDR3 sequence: CASKEGNNQPQHF. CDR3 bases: TGTGCCAGCAAAGAGGGGAATAATCAGCCCCAGCATTTT.

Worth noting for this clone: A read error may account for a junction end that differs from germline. This CDR3 reads CASSLTRQYLLHF. As DNA, the CDR3 is TGTGCCAGCAGTTTAACGAGACAGTACCTCCTCCACTTC. J is TRBJ2-7 and V is TRBV6-5, with a weak D call TRBD1 (5 bases). Germline loops: CDR1 MNHEY, CDR2 SVGAGI. This CDR3 is 13 amino acids long.

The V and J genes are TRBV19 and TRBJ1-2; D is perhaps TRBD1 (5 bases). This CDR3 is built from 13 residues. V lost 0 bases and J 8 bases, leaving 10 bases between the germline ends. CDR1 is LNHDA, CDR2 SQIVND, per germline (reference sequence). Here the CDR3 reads CASSIETGGGYTF. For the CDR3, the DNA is TGTGCCAGTAGTATAGAAACAGGAGGGGGCTACACCTTC.

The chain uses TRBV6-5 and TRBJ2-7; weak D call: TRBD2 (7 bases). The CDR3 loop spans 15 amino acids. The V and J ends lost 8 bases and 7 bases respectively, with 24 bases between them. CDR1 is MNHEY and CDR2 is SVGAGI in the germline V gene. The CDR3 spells CASSRGGRAAREQYF. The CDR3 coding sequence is TGTGCCAGCTCAAGAGGGGGGAGGGCCGCTCGTGAGCAGTACTTC.

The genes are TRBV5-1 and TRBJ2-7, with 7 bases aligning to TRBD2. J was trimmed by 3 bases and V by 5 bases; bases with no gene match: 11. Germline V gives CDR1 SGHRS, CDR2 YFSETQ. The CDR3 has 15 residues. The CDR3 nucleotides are TGCGCCAGCAGGGAAGGTAGCGGGTCATTCTACGAGCAGTACTTC. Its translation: CASREGSGSFYEQYF. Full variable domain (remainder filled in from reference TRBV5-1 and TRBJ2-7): KAGVTQTPRYLIKTRGQQVTLSCSPISGHRSVSWYQQTPGQGLQFLFEYFSETQRNKGNFPGRFSGRQFSNSRSEMNVSTLELGDSALYLCASREGSGSFYEQYFGPGTRLTVT.

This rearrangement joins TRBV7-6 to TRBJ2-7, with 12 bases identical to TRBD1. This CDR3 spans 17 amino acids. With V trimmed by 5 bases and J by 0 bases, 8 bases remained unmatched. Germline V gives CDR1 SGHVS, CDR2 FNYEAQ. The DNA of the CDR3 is TGTGCCAGCAGCCCAGGGACAGGGGGCCCTATCTCCTACGAGCAGTACTTC. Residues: CASSPGTGGPISYEQYF.

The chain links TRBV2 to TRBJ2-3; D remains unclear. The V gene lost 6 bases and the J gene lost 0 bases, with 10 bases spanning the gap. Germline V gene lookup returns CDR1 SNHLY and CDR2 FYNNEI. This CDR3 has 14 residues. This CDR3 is CASSLDRSTDTQYF. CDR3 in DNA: TGTGCCAGCAGCCTGGACCGAAGCACAGATACGCAGTATTTT.